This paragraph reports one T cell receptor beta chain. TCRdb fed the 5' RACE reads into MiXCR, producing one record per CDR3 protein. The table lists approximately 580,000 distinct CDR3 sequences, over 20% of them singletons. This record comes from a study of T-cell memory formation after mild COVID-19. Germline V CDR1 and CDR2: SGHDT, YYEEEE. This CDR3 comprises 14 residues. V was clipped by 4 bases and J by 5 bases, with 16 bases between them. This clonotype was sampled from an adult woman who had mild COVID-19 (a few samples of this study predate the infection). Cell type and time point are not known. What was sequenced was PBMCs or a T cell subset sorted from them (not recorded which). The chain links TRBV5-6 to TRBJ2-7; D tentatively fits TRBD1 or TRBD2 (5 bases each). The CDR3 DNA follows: TGTGCCAGCAGCCGCCTCGGGGCAAGCCACGAGCAGTACTTC. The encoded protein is CASSRLGASHEQYF.